The 25 T cell receptor beta chains below all came from one sample that was sequenced in a study of graft-versus-host responses after intestinal transplantation. Using immunoSEQ multiplex PCR, the repertoire was profiled, and TCRdb retains in-frame clones only, with some absent. The table shows roughly 99,000 clones, with roughly 86% occurring only once. Their target antigens are unknown. The sample here was unstimulated CD4+ T cells sorted from spleen or lymph node cells, taken before transplant. These receptors were taken from a human donor who was the organ donor for an intestinal transplant.

This clone was recorded only once. The chain has TRBV29-1 and TRBJ1-1; TRBD1 is a possible D gene (5 bases). The V gene lost 7 bases and the J gene lost 0 bases, with 24 bases spanning the gap. The V gene's germline CDR1 is SQVTM and CDR2 ANQGSEA. This CDR3 contains 17 residues. CDR3 sequence reads: CSDSGTSSFSMNTEAFF. The CDR3 nucleotides read TGCAGCGACTCCGGGACCTCCTCATTCAGCATGAACACTGAAGCTTTCTTT. Combining the CDR3 with reference TRBV29-1 and TRBJ1-1 gives the whole variable domain SAVISQKPSRDICQRGTSLTIQCQVDSQVTMMFWYRQQPGQSLTLIATANQGSEATYESGFVIDKFPISRPNLTFSTLTVSNMSPEDSSIYLCSDSGTSSFSMNTEAFFGQGTRLTVV.

The V call is TRBV6-6, the J call TRBJ2-7, with D perhaps being TRBD1 or TRBD2 (5 bases each). Germline V CDR1 and CDR2: MNHNY, SVGAGI (reference sequence). CDR3 length: 15 residues. The V gene lost 4 bases and the J gene lost 1 base, with 14 bases spanning the gap. The CDR3 nucleotides read TGTGCCAGCAGTTCCCGGGTGAGGGGTTCCTACGAGCAGTACTTC. Residues: CASSSRVRGSYEQYF.

This chain connects TRBV25-1 to TRBJ2-1, with 11 bases fitting TRBD2. Germline CDR1 and CDR2: MGHDK and SYGVNS. There are 16 residues in the CDR3. The V segment lost 7 bases and the J segment 8 bases; nucleotides outside the gene matches: 13. CDR3 DNA: TGTGCCAGCATCCGAAGGAAACTAGCGGGAGCCTATGAGCAGTTCTTC. Translated, it gives CASIRRKLAGAYEQFF.

This clone was picked up one time. V and J are TRBV7-2 and TRBJ2-2, with D perhaps matching TRBD2 (5 bases). The V end was cut by 0 bases, the J end by 10 bases, with 12 bases between. CDR3 length equals 14 residues. Germline V gene lookup returns CDR1 SGHTA and CDR2 FQGNSA. CDR3 DNA sequence: TGTGCCAGCAGCTTAGCCCTTATGGGAGTGGAGCTGTTTTTT. Amino acid sequence: CASSLALMGVELFF.

The CDR3 loop is CASSPEYGYTF. The CDR3, as DNA: TGTGCCAGCAGCCCAGAATATGGCTACACCTTC. The chain uses TRBV5-4 and TRBJ1-2; D is unresolved. The CDR3 is made up of 11 amino acids. Germline CDR1 SGHNT, CDR2 YYREEE (reference sequence). Deletions cut 4 bases from V and 5 bases from J, with 6 bases between.

V usage is TRBV15 and J usage is TRBJ2-5; D is unclear. V was cut by 1 base and J by 5 bases, with 14 bases left in between. The CDR3 runs to 15 residues. Per the germline V gene, CDR1 is LNHNV and CDR2 is YYDKDF (reference sequence). As DNA, the CDR3 is TGTGCCACCAGCAGAGTTTCGAACCAGCCCGAGACCCAGTACTTC. This translates into CATSRVSNQPETQYF.

This clone occurred a few times. J is TRBJ1-2 and V is TRBV6-6; D unclear. This CDR3 spans 11 amino acids. V lost 5 bases and J lost 4, with 5 bases in between. Germline CDR1 is MNHNY and CDR2 is SVGAGI (reference sequence). The CDR3 DNA sequence: TGTGCCAGCAGTAACAGCTATGGCTACACCTTC. Translation: CASSNSYGYTF.

Worth noting for this clone: This specimen includes other DNA sequences encoding the same CDR3. The chain combines TRBV6-6 with TRBJ2-5; a weak D match, TRBD2 (5 bases). The CDR3 sequence is 12 residues long. Germline V gene data show CDR1 as MNHNY and CDR2 as SVGAGI (reference sequence). The V end was cut by 5 bases, the J end by 2 bases, with 6 bases between. In DNA form, the CDR3 reads TGTGCCAGCAGTAGAGGGCAAGAGACCCAGTACTTC. Translating gives CASSRGQETQYF.

V gene TRBV2 combines with J gene TRBJ1-5; 8 nucleotides match TRBD1. The CDR3 length is 14 residues. V dropped 5 bases and J dropped 4; count of bases not matched to a gene: 4. Per germline, CDR1 SNHLY and CDR2 FYNNEI. CDR3 loop: CASSLRQGNQPQHF. Written as DNA, the CDR3 is TGTGCCAGCAGTTTGAGACAGGGGAATCAGCCCCAGCATTTT. Supplemented by reference TRBV2 and TRBJ1-5, the full variable domain reads EPEVTQTPSHQVTQMGQEVILRCVPISNHLYFYWYRQILGQKVEFLVSFYNNEISEKSEIFDDQFSVERPDGSNFTLKIRSTKLEDSAMYFCASSLRQGNQPQHFGDGTRLSIL.

CDR3 sequence reads: CASSPRRGANVLTF. CDR3 sequence (DNA): TGTGCCAGCAGCCCACGCCGAGGGGCCAACGTCCTGACTTTC. The V gene is TRBV28, the J gene TRBJ2-6; D is unclear. CDR1 and CDR2 (germline): MDHEN, SYDVKM. With 6 bases removed from V and 4 bases from J, the gap between germline ends came to 10 bases. The CDR3 runs 14 residues.

V gene TRBV19 combines with J gene TRBJ2-1; D not certain. CDR1 LNHDA and CDR2 SQIVND come from the germline V gene (reference sequence). V was cut by 5 bases and J by 4 bases, with 3 bases left in between. This CDR3 contains 11 residues. The CDR3 protein is CASSAYNEQFF. The CDR3 nucleotides read TGTGCCAGTAGTGCATACAATGAGCAGTTCTTC.

The rearrangement uses TRBV7-2 and TRBJ1-1, with 8 bases fitting TRBD1. Germline loops: CDR1 SGHTA, CDR2 FQGNSA. The ends lost 1 base at V and 1 base at J; junction bases unmatched: 8. The CDR3 totals 17 residues. CDR3 in amino acids: CASSLVRVGQGNTEAFF. In nucleotides, the CDR3 is TGTGCCAGCAGCTTAGTACGTGTAGGACAGGGGAACACTGAAGCTTTCTTT. Filled out from reference TRBV7-2 and TRBJ1-1, the complete variable domain reads GAGVSQSPSNKVTEKGKDVELRCDPISGHTALYWYRQSLGQGLEFLIYFQGNSAPDKSGLPSDRFSAERTGGSVSTLTIQRTQQEDSAVYLCASSLVRVGQGNTEAFFGQGTRLTVV.

Only one count was recorded for this clone. The V and J genes are TRBV6-4 and TRBJ2-3, with D possibly matching TRBD2 (6 bases). The germline gives CDR1 MRHNA, CDR2 SNTAGT. V was trimmed by 4 bases and J by 2 bases, leaving 10 bases between them. This CDR3 has 14 residues. CDR3 DNA: TGTGCCAGCAGTGGCGGGGACGACACAGATACGCAGTATTTT. This sequence encodes CASSGGDDTDTQYF.

The chain carries TRBV7-2 and TRBJ1-5; possibly TRBD1 for D (5 bases). Trimming cost V 4 bases and J 6 bases, with 25 bases left between them. The V gene's germline CDR1 is SGHTA and CDR2 FQGNSA. This CDR3 has 18 amino acids. CDR3 in DNA: TGTGCCAGCAGCTCGGGGGTCGGAAGGGGCCTAGGTGTTCAGCCCCAGCATTTT. Its protein product is CASSSGVGRGLGVQPQHF.

This clone has just a few counts. The rearrangement joins TRBV6-6 to TRBJ1-6; tentatively, D is TRBD1 (6 bases). The CDR3 loop spans 13 amino acids. Trimming took off 4 bases at V and 10 bases at J, with 11 bases between the two ends. Germline V gene sequence: CDR1 MNHNY, CDR2 SVGAGI (reference sequence). The CDR3 spells CASSLQGTSPLHF. The CDR3, as DNA: TGTGCCAGCAGTTTACAGGGAACCTCACCCCTCCACTTT.

The chain employs TRBV7-2 and TRBJ2-1; possibly TRBD1 for D (6 bases). The CDR3 spans 16 residues. V shed 0 bases and J shed 3 bases, with 12 bases lying between them. The germline gives CDR1 SGHTA, CDR2 FQGNSA. The CDR3 protein is CASSLAAGVNYNEQFF. The CDR3 bases are TGTGCCAGCAGCTTAGCGGCAGGGGTTAACTACAATGAGCAGTTCTTC. The full variable domain, rest sourced from reference TRBV7-2 and TRBJ2-1, is GAGVSQSPSNKVTEKGKDVELRCDPISGHTALYWYRQSLGQGLEFLIYFQGNSAPDKSGLPSDRFSAERTGGSVSTLTIQRTQQEDSAVYLCASSLAAGVNYNEQFFGPGTRLTVL.

CDR3 coding DNA: TGTGCCAGCAGTTCCCGGGGACAGGGGGCGTATGGCTACACCTTC. Translated: CASSSRGQGAYGYTF. V is TRBV6-5 and J is TRBJ1-2, with TRBD1 matching 12 bases. Trimming took 4 bases from V and 5 from J; bases not matched to a gene: 5. Germline CDR1 and CDR2: MNHEY and SVGAGI. The CDR3 extends over 15 amino acids.

The chain links TRBV30 to TRBJ2-1; 7 nucleotides line up with TRBD2. V was pared by 8 bases and J by 6 bases, with 16 bases of the junction left unmatched. Germline CDR1 and CDR2: GTSNPN and SVGIG (reference sequence). The length of the CDR3 is 15 residues. The CDR3 nucleotides are TGTGCCGTGACTGCCGGGACTACCGTACGCAATGAGCAGTTCTTC. Translation: CAVTAGTTVRNEQFF. Full variable domain (rest looked up from reference TRBV30 and TRBJ2-1): SQTIHQWPATLVQPVGSPLSLECTVEGTSNPNLYWYRQAAGRGLQLLFYSVGIGQISSEVPQNLSASRPQDRQFILSSKKLLLSDSGFYLCAVTAGTTVRNEQFFGPGTRLTVL.

This chain uses TRBV5-4 with TRBJ1-3; D not certain. Per germline, CDR1 SGHNT and CDR2 YYREEE (reference sequence). Trimming cost V 2 bases and J 0 bases, with 6 bases left between them. CDR3 size: 14 residues. The CDR3 sequence is CASSFDPSGNTIYF. CDR3 in DNA: TGTGCCAGCAGCTTTGATCCCTCTGGAAACACCATATATTTT.

V gene TRBV7-3 combines with J gene TRBJ2-7; tentative D call: TRBD1 (5 bases). V was trimmed by 0 bases and J by 2 bases, leaving 8 bases between them. The CDR3 sequence is 14 residues long. Germline V gene sequence: CDR1 SGHTA, CDR2 FQGTGA. Written as DNA, the CDR3 is TGTGCCAGCAGCTTAACCGACAGAGCCTACGAGCAGTACTTC. Translating gives CASSLTDRAYEQYF. Filled out from reference TRBV7-3 and TRBJ2-7, the complete variable domain reads GAGVSQTPSNKVTEKGKYVELRCDPISGHTALYWYRQSLGQGPEFLIYFQGTGAADDSGLPNDRFFAVRPEGSVSTLKIQRTERGDSAVYLCASSLTDRAYEQYFGPGTRLTVT.

The chain couples TRBV19 to TRBJ1-5; D ambiguous. The CDR3 length is 14 residues. With 3 bases removed from V and 4 bases from J, the gap between germline ends came to 10 bases. Germline loops: CDR1 LNHDA, CDR2 SQIVND (reference sequence). CDR3 sequence reads: CASSIADLNQPQHF. The CDR3 nucleotides read TGTGCCAGTAGTATTGCAGACCTAAATCAGCCCCAGCATTTT.

V and J are TRBV2 and TRBJ1-2, with D perhaps matching TRBD1 (6 bases). Per the germline V gene, CDR1 is SNHLY and CDR2 is FYNNEI. The V gene lost 6 bases and the J gene lost 2 bases, with 7 bases spanning the gap. This CDR3 is 12 amino acids long. In DNA, the CDR3 is TGTGCCAGCAGCGGACAGAACTATGGCTACACCTTC. This codes for CASSGQNYGYTF.

The rearrangement joins TRBV4-2 to TRBJ2-3; 8 bases agree with TRBD2. The CDR3 consists of 16 residues. In germline, CDR1 is LGHNA, CDR2 YNFKEQ. The V segment lost 0 bases and the J segment 4 bases; nucleotides outside the gene matches: 6. The chain's CDR3 is CASSQEGRGGADTQYF. The CDR3 region has the DNA TGTGCCAGCAGCCAAGAGGGACGGGGGGGCGCAGATACGCAGTATTTT.

The chain joins TRBV6-1 to TRBJ1-2; 7 positions agree with TRBD1. The CDR3 sequence is 13 residues long. The trim removed 6 bases at V and 2 bases at J, leaving 3 bases unmatched. CDR1 is MNHNS, CDR2 SASEGT, per germline. The CDR3 DNA reads as TGTGCCAGCAGGGACAGGTACAACTATGGCTACACCTTC. It encodes CASRDRYNYGYTF.

This chain uses TRBV4-3 with TRBJ1-2; D is unclear. This CDR3 has 16 residues. V was cut by 0 bases and J by 2 bases, with 13 bases left in between. Germline lookup yields CDR1 LGHNA and CDR2 YSLEER. The chain's CDR3 is CASSQDRGIMNYGYTF. CDR3 coding DNA: TGCGCCAGCAGCCAAGATCGAGGAATTATGAACTATGGCTACACCTTC.